A selection of T cell receptor beta chains follows, all from one sample in a study of blood T cells in healthy people across ages. In TCRdb, the 5' RACE reads were re-called with MiXCR into one record per CDR3 protein. The table shows hundreds of thousands of distinct CDR3 sequences, with around two fifths occurring only once. Material: blood. Source of these receptors: a man in his sixties in good health. CDR3s leave out the opening cysteine and the closing phenylalanine or tryptophan.

>TRBJ2-1|TRBV15
ATSRDKGQSYNEQF
>TRBJ1-2|TRBV20-1
SARDLPQGGGYT
>TRBJ2-5|TRBV7-9
ASSLARDQY
>TRBJ1-4|TRBV4-1
ASSQDAGDTEKLF
>TRBJ1-5|TRBV28
ASRSGGIGDQPQH
>TRBJ2-5|TRBV5-1
ASTEGPGQVQETQY
>TRBJ2-3|TRBV3-1
ASSPGGAIADTQY
>TRBJ2-5|TRBV9
ASSVGTSTQETQY
>-|TRBV4-3
ASSPVTFTSGRAEQY
>TRBJ1-1|TRBV15
ATSDGGSWNTEAF
>TRBJ2-3|TRBV6-2/TRBV6-3
ASSYPTGTSGSTDTQY
>TRBJ2-7|TRBV7-2
ASSLDSSHYSYEQY
>TRBJ2-1|TRBV6-5
ASSSSSRGRHGETQF
>TRBJ2-4|TRBV7-2
ASSLRNLNNLAKNIQY
>TRBJ2-5|TRBV5-5
ASSLPRDQETQY
>TRBJ2-1|TRBV15
ATGRDRGGVDNEQF
>TRBJ2-3|TRBV9
ASQQGQGTDTQY
>TRBJ2-5|TRBV2
ASRLSGAQGETQY
>TRBJ1-1|TRBV5-1
ASSLSDSRGRTEAF
>TRBJ1-2|TRBV11-3
ASSLTARTYGYT
>TRBJ2-7|TRBV4-3
ASSQEVRGPYEQY
>TRBJ2-5|TRBV20-1
SARQGGQETQY
>TRBJ2-3|TRBV7-2
ASSLVAEDTQY
>TRBJ1-5|TRBV18
ASSQGAGRVGQPQH
>TRBJ2-1|TRBV7-6
ASSLLSSGNSYNEQF
>TRBJ2-1|TRBV20-1
SARDPRGNNEQF
>TRBJ1-6|TRBV27
ASSIPGQGYPLH
>TRBJ2-3|TRBV7-9
ANSSRTSGVIDTQY
>TRBJ2-7|TRBV6-5
VSVTPEFPYEQY
>TRBJ2-7|TRBV20-1
SARALTGTSGGGYEQY
>TRBJ2-5|TRBV5-1
ASSRTTGNQETQY
>TRBJ2-7|TRBV6-6
ASSYLSGGDYEQY
>-|TRBV20-1
SARGVSGNEQY
>TRBJ2-7|TRBV11-3
ASSFSPGQGSYEQY
>TRBJ2-1|TRBV7-6
ASSSGANEQF
>-|TRBV7-2
ASSSWGEETQY
>TRBJ1-2|TRBV20-1
SARGGQAIYGYT
>TRBJ1-1|TRBV29-1
SVDWLGWGNTEAF
>TRBJ2-7|TRBV28
ASSPLIGTLYEQY
>TRBJ1-2|TRBV19
ASSIRGAKGYT
>TRBJ1-2|TRBV7-2
ASSLAPEYGYT
>TRBJ1-6|TRBV18
ASSPQETGNNSPLH
>TRBJ2-5|TRBV9
ASSALGGDQETQY
>TRBJ2-5|TRBV18
ASSPPTGGETQY
>TRBJ1-5|TRBV6-6
ASSRDRDSNQPQH
>TRBJ2-7|TRBV12-3/TRBV12-4
ASSATERGVEQY
>TRBJ2-7|TRBV5-1
VSSAGQGTVPYEQY
>TRBJ2-5|TRBV14
ASSQGGSPETQY
>TRBJ2-7|TRBV20-1
SARPGQGLYEQY